This T cell receptor (beta chain) originates from a study of T cells after posttransplantation cyclophosphamide (dated by TCRdb to about 2016). Notes on the research overall: Using TRB sequencing, the study followed how the T cell repertoire rebuilt after myeloablative bone marrow transplantation with posttransplantation cyclophosphamide given as GVHD prophylaxis. Samples from about 37 PTCy-treated patients and roughly 17 related bone marrow donors of those patients were subjected to antigen receptor sequencing. TRB sequencing was performed on blood from all 35 or so PTCy patients with 1-year posttransplant specimens. Up to roughly 3 additional blood samples from 2 to 5.2 years after transplant were also TRB-sequenced in 3 patients, as was pretransplant blood from several patients. Because TRA and TRB clonality were tightly correlated in 9 samples, subsequent TCR analyses were focused on TRB only. Public TRB sequences were checked against a database of over 3,500 sequences associated with responses to pathogens, tumor antigens, self-antigens and alloantigens.

The sample holds one count of this clone. The antigen it recognizes is unknown. No per-base quality is available; no much larger clone lies one base away. Here is what the overall study found, with its caveats: Across roughly 40 patients, recipient CMV seropositivity and CMV reactivation were highly associated with TRB clonality; PTCy diversity was similar to CNI/methotrexate controls. At 1-2 months, donor-recipient similarity was low but rose over the first year, and the later blood repertoires were often dominated by donor CD8+ memory clones. The TRB repertoires of T cells infiltrating skin or GI tract showed only limited overlap with the TRB repertoires of T cells in blood.

This specimen's treatment or condition label, per the study, means: high-dose cyclophosphamide on days +3 and +4 as single-agent GVHD prophylaxis. Patients in the PTCy group got busulfan and fludarabine conditioning, a marrow graft from a related or unrelated donor, and cyclophosphamide on days +3 and +4. PTCy-treated patients came from a prospective multi-institutional clinical trial. Peripheral blood and bone marrow mononuclear cells were isolated by Ficoll-Hypaque density centrifugation and cryopreserved. FACS on a FACSAria II was used to sort CD4+ and CD8+ T cells, including the naive and memory subsets. TRB sequencing was run on genomic DNA with either the immunoSEQ assay at survey resolution or the hsTCRB kit. On the authors' methods: The immunoSEQ software handled initial read processing, and the LymphoSeq R package was used for repertoire analyses. For each TRB dataset, clonality was calculated as 1 minus normalized Shannon entropy, and the Gini coefficient was computed as well. To infer phenotypes in unsorted samples, TRB sequences from sorted subsets of the recipient or donor were mapped onto the unsorted samples of the same recipient. TCRdb mirrors the immuneACCESS table, restricted to in-frame sequences. Some clones are absent from its copies; in checked studies, under half trace to an unresolved V gene, and the reason for the others is unknown. V, J and clone size derive from that table, while D and trimming were established from the DNA sequence. Across this sample there are tens of thousands of clones, with over 75% seen only once. 8.1% of the sample rests with the top ten.

The junction shows trimming of 3 bases on V and 4 bases on J, and the gene matches do not reach 6 bases of it. The CDR3 measures 15 amino acids from cysteine to phenylalanine. The sequence is cut down to CDR3 DNA, 45 bases in frame from base 1. Per the germline V gene (reference sequence), MNHEY is the CDR1 and SMNVEV is the CDR2. This chain joins TRBV27 to TRBJ2-7, and TRBD2 aligns with 10 junction nucleotides. The receptor's source is a female patient aged 40-49 years who received an allogeneic stem cell transplant from a related donor, was CMV-positive, and had no GVHD. The graft donor may be the source of some T cells after a transplant. This material consisted of CD4+ T cells sorted from blood, taken 1,900 to 2,000 days after a stem cell transplant with posttransplant cyclophosphamide. CDR3 reads: CASSFTSGASYEQYF. The nucleotide sequence reads as follows: TGTGCCAGCAGTTTTACTAGCGGGGCTAGTTACGAGCAGTACTTC.